Below, 30 T cell receptor beta chains from the same sample are listed, as sequenced in a study of T cell changes during pregnancy in multiple sclerosis. The table came from immunoSEQ multiplex PCR; TCRdb's copy has only in-frame clones and leaves some out. Of around 40,000 clones in the sample, 85% to 95% are singletons; the top ten hold around 0.64%. The specimen was CD4+ T cells from peripheral blood mononuclear cells, collected in the third trimester of pregnancy. All receptors derive from a female donor with multiple sclerosis, enrolled in a pregnancy study.

The CDR3 spells CASSTTRGFGYTF. CDR3 nucleotide sequence: TGTGCCAGCAGTACGACTAGAGGGTTTGGCTACACCTTC. The genes are TRBV27 and TRBJ1-2; D is unresolved. CDR3 length equals 13 residues. Per germline, CDR1 MNHEY and CDR2 SMNVEV (reference sequence). Trimming stripped 5 bases from V and 7 bases from J, with 14 bases between.

The chain has TRBV10-2 and TRBJ2-3; the match to TRBD2 covers 10 bases. The V segment lost 8 bases and the J segment 3 bases; nucleotides outside the gene matches: 11. Germline V lookup: CDR1 WSHSY, CDR2 SAAADI. The CDR3 is 16 residues long. The CDR3 nucleotides read TGCGCCAGCCTGGCTGGTCGGACTAGCGGAACAGATACGCAGTATTTT. Encoded protein: CASLAGRTSGTDTQYF.

Comments on this clone: The germline gene is not matched at one end of the junction; a read error may be the cause. The chain couples TRBV2 to TRBJ2-5, with 8 bases fitting TRBD2. Per the germline V gene, CDR1 is SNHLY and CDR2 is FYNNEI. The CDR3 totals 13 residues. As DNA, the CDR3 is TGTGCCAGCAGGCGGGAGGACCAAAAGACCCAGTACTTC. Translation gives CASRREDQKTQYF.

This sequence joins TRBV5-4 and TRBJ1-1; 7 bases are shared with TRBD1. The CDR3 length is 14 residues. Germline assignment: CDR1 SGHNT and CDR2 YYREEE (reference sequence). After removal of 0 bases from V and 6 bases from J, the junction contained 5 bases not matched to a gene. CDR3 nucleotide sequence: TGTGCCAGCAGCTTGGAGGGCAGGGGGGCTGAAGCTTTCTTT. It encodes CASSLEGRGAEAFF.

This sequence joins TRBV6-1 and TRBJ1-4; a weak D match, TRBD1 (6 bases). CDR1 is MNHNS, CDR2 SASEGT, per germline. CDR3 size: 14 residues. Trimming took 6 bases from V and 2 from J, leaving 10 bases between them. CDR3 DNA: TGTGCCAGCAGCTGGGGGCCTACTAATGAAAAACTGTTTTTT. It codes for CASSWGPTNEKLFF.

This sequence joins TRBV6-1 and TRBJ2-7; 10 nucleotides match TRBD1. The V and J ends lost 3 bases and 4 bases, in that order; junction bases with no gene match: 3. CDR1 is MNHNS, CDR2 SASEGT, per germline. This CDR3 contains 14 residues. The chain's CDR3 is CASSDRDRGYEQYF. The CDR3 DNA reads as TGTGCCAGCAGTGACCGGGACAGGGGTTACGAGCAGTACTTC.

The chain uses TRBV7-6 and TRBJ2-2, with D uncertain. The CDR3 loop spans 15 amino acids. Trimming removed 1 base from V and 3 bases from J, with 9 bases in between. From germline, CDR1 is SGHVS and CDR2 FNYEAQ. The CDR3 region is CASSLVGSYTGELFF. CDR3 DNA sequence: TGTGCCAGCAGCTTAGTTGGCTCCTACACCGGGGAGCTGTTTTTT.

J is TRBJ1-3 and V is TRBV9; possible D gene TRBD1, 5 bases. The germline V gene encodes CDR1 SGDLS and CDR2 YYNGEE. V was cut by 1 base and J by 4 bases, with 15 bases left in between. The CDR3 totals 16 residues. For the CDR3, the DNA is TGTGCCAGCAGCGTAACAATCGGGGGTTCAGGAAACACCATATATTTT. This sequence encodes CASSVTIGGSGNTIYF.

V is TRBV6-5 and J is TRBJ1-1; D might be TRBD1 (5 bases). From germline, CDR1 is MNHEY and CDR2 SVGAGI. Trimming left V 2 bases short and J 5 bases short, with 12 bases between. The CDR3 is made up of 14 amino acids. Here the CDR3 DNA reads TGTGCCAGCAGTTACCTCCGGGGGGAGACTGAAGCTTTCTTT. Its protein product is CASSYLRGETEAFF.

This clone was detected once. This chain connects TRBV11-2 to TRBJ2-7; 7 nucleotides agree with TRBD1. Unmatched junction bases numbered 7, after V lost 6 bases and J lost 2 bases. The CDR3 is made up of 14 amino acids. In germline, CDR1 is SGHAT, CDR2 FQNNGV. The CDR3 DNA reads as TGTGCCAGCAGGGACCAGGGGGTTGCCTACGAGCAGTACTTC. Its translation is CASRDQGVAYEQYF.

The rearrangement joins TRBV11-2 to TRBJ2-1; D is uncertain. Germline V gene lookup returns CDR1 SGHAT and CDR2 FQNNGV. The V gene lost 4 bases and the J gene lost 7 bases, with 20 bases spanning the gap. The length of the CDR3 is 16 residues. The CDR3 loop is CASSSPATTHSNEQFF. The CDR3 DNA follows: TGTGCCAGCAGCTCCCCCGCGACGACACATTCAAATGAGCAGTTCTTC.

The V gene is TRBV25-1, the J gene TRBJ1-3; no clear D gene. Per the germline V gene, CDR1 is MGHDK and CDR2 is SYGVNS. The CDR3 covers 12 residues. This CDR3 is CGAGSSGNTIYF. The CDR3 DNA follows: TGTGGAGCAGGCTCCTCTGGAAACACCATATATTTT.

The genes are TRBV2 and TRBJ2-2, with 7 bases aligning to TRBD1. This CDR3 is 13 amino acids long. J lost 7 bases, V lost 5 bases, and 4 bases had no gene match. Germline V gene data show CDR1 as SNHLY and CDR2 as FYNNEI. The CDR3 protein is CASSQGVDGELFF. The CDR3 DNA reads TGTGCCAGCAGTCAGGGGGTGGACGGGGAGCTGTTTTTT.

This rearrangement joins TRBV19 to TRBJ1-2; D not resolved. Trimming cost V 4 bases and J 0 bases, with 12 bases left between them. This CDR3 has 15 amino acids. The germline V gene encodes CDR1 LNHDA and CDR2 SQIVND (reference sequence). As DNA, the CDR3 is TGTGCCAGTAGTACGTCGGGGAGGCCTAACTATGGCTACACCTTC. This gives the protein CASSTSGRPNYGYTF.

The chain carries TRBV30 and TRBJ1-1; 9 nucleotides align to TRBD1. The CDR3 sequence is 15 residues long. With 2 bases clipped from V and 8 bases from J, the junction kept 12 bases outside the gene matches. CDR1 is GTSNPN and CDR2 is SVGIG in the germline V gene (reference sequence). CDR3 in DNA: TGTGCCTGGAGTCAAAAAAGGCCGGGACAGGGCGAAGCTTTCTTT. Amino acid sequence: CAWSQKRPGQGEAFF.

The J gene is TRBJ1-6, the V gene TRBV10-1, with D possibly being TRBD1 (5 bases). The V gene's germline CDR1 is WNHNN and CDR2 SYGVQD (reference sequence). V was shortened by 8 bases and J by 0 bases, with 14 bases between the two germline ends. The CDR3 has 16 residues. The CDR3 is CASVGVMSSYNSPLHF. CDR3 nucleotide sequence: TGCGCCAGCGTAGGGGTCATGAGCTCCTATAATTCACCCCTCCACTTT.

The chain employs TRBV28 and TRBJ2-3; TRBD1 is a possible D gene (5 bases). In germline, CDR1 is MDHEN, CDR2 SYDVKM. Trimming took 2 bases from V and 7 from J, leaving 10 bases between them. The CDR3 spans 13 residues. CDR3 loop: CASSLQGLNTQYF. CDR3 sequence (DNA): TGTGCCAGCAGTTTACAGGGCTTGAATACGCAGTATTTT.

The chain recombines TRBV21-1 with TRBJ2-7; the table calls TRBD2, which could not be checked here. TRBV21-1 is designated a pseudogene. There are 16 residues in the CDR3. The CDR3 loop is CASSKGARVSPYEQYF. CDR3 DNA sequence: TGTGCCAGCAGCAAAGGTGCAAGAGTTAGTCCCTACGAGCAGTACTTC.

J is TRBJ2-7 and V is TRBV5-8; 13 bases align to TRBD2. The CDR3 is 15 amino acids. V shed 4 bases and J 7 bases; nucleotides not matched to a gene: 8. Germline values: CDR1 SGHTS, CDR2 YDEGEE. CDR3 in amino acids: CASSPGLAGEEEQYF. The CDR3 DNA sequence: TGTGCCAGCAGCCCCGGACTAGCGGGAGAAGAGGAGCAGTACTTC.

The chain is built from TRBV28 and TRBJ1-1, with 11 bases identical to TRBD1. CDR1 MDHEN and CDR2 SYDVKM come from the germline V gene. V dropped 5 bases and J dropped 4; count of bases not matched to a gene: 12. The CDR3 is 17 amino acids. The CDR3 DNA reads TGTGCCAGCAGTCCCCGCCCCGGGACAGGGGGTACCACTGAAGCTTTCTTT. Its protein is CASSPRPGTGGTTEAFF.

This chain uses TRBV5-4 with TRBJ2-2, with 9 bases that match TRBD2. CDR1 SGHNT and CDR2 YYREEE come from the germline V gene (reference sequence). The CDR3 is made up of 13 amino acids. The CDR3: CASREGQTGELFF. CDR3 nucleotides: TGTGCTTCGCGGGAGGGTCAGACCGGGGAGCTGTTTTTT. Full variable domain (outside the CDR3, taken from reference TRBV5-4 and TRBJ2-2): ETGVTQSPTHLIKTRGQQVTLRCSSQSGHNTVSWYQQALGQGPQFIFQYYREEENGRGNFPPRFSGLQFPNYSSELNVNALELDDSALYLCASREGQTGELFFGEGSRLTVL.

The V and J genes are TRBV6-5 and TRBJ1-4, with D maybe TRBD1 (6 bases). Trimming removed 6 bases at V and 8 bases at J, with 19 bases between. This CDR3 has 15 amino acids. Germline CDR1 MNHEY, CDR2 SVGAGI. The CDR3: CASSRPPGAGEKLFF. CDR3 sequence (DNA): TGTGCCAGCAGCCGCCCCCCAGGGGCCGGGGAAAAACTGTTTTTT.

This chain joins TRBV6-5 and TRBJ2-7, with 10 nucleotides matching TRBD1. This CDR3 region has 13 residues. CDR1 is MNHEY and CDR2 is SVGAGI in the germline V gene. V lost 6 bases and J lost 6; bases outside the gene matches: 5. CDR3: CASRPDRGREQYF. The CDR3 DNA reads as TGTGCCAGCAGGCCTGACAGGGGGCGCGAGCAGTACTTC.

This chain links TRBV10-3 with TRBJ2-1, with TRBD2 matching 11 bases. The CDR3 loop spans 15 amino acids. After removal of 0 bases from V and 6 bases from J, the junction contained 1 base not matched to a gene. Germline values: CDR1 ENHRY, CDR2 SYGVKD. The CDR3 nucleotides are TGTGCCATCAGTGAGTCGACTAGCGGGGCCAATGAGCAGTTCTTC. The encoded protein is CAISESTSGANEQFF.

The chain recombines TRBV19 with TRBJ1-4; D is possibly TRBD1 (5 bases). Looked up from germline, CDR1 is LNHDA and CDR2 is SQIVND (reference sequence). The CDR3 spans 12 residues. The V and J ends lost 6 bases and 14 bases respectively, with 16 bases between them. The CDR3 nucleotides are TGTGCCAGTAGGCCCACCGGGGGAAATCTGTTTTTT. Its translation is CASRPTGGNLFF.

This clone came up once. The rearrangement uses TRBV5-1 and TRBJ2-7, with TRBD2 matching over 8 bases. J gave up 5 bases and V 1 base, and 5 bases lay outside the gene matches. The CDR3 contains 14 residues. CDR1 is SGHRS and CDR2 is YFSETQ in the germline V gene. The CDR3 region is CASSLRAGDDEQYF. In DNA form, the CDR3 reads TGCGCCAGCAGCTTGAGAGCGGGAGACGACGAGCAGTACTTC.

This clone has only one observation. The rearrangement links TRBV7-2 to TRBJ2-5, with 14 bases matching TRBD2. V trimming: 5 bases; J trimming: 6 bases; junction bases outside the gene matches: 8. There are 16 residues in the CDR3. Germline CDR1 and CDR2: SGHTA and FQGNSA. CDR3 sequence (DNA): TGTGCCAGCAGCCGAAGACTAGCGGGGGGGGTGAAGACCCAGTACTTC. Its translation: CASSRRLAGGVKTQYF.

The V and J genes are TRBV5-1 and TRBJ1-1; D is uncertain. V lost 5 bases and J 6 bases, leaving 23 bases between the germline ends. Germline V gene data show CDR1 as SGHRS and CDR2 as YFSETQ. This CDR3 is built from 16 residues. This chain's CDR3 is CASRVSGSSWLAEAFF. CDR3 bases: TGCGCCAGCAGGGTATCCGGGAGCAGTTGGCTCGCTGAAGCTTTCTTT.

J is TRBJ1-6 and V is TRBV4-3; D call uncertain. Per germline, CDR1 LGHNA and CDR2 YSLEER. The ends were cut back, 1 base at V and 10 bases at J, with 14 bases in the middle. The CDR3 length is 15 residues. This CDR3 reads CASSQARGGGSPLHF. CDR3 nucleotide sequence: TGCGCCAGCAGCCAAGCAAGAGGAGGAGGCTCACCCCTCCACTTT.

The chain recombines TRBV19 with TRBJ1-5; the match to TRBD1 covers 9 bases. Trimming at V came to 6 bases and at J to 6 bases, leaving 3 bases not matched to a gene. CDR3 length: 13 residues. CDR1 and CDR2 from the germline V gene are LNHDA and SQIVND (reference sequence). The CDR3 region is CASSRDRAQPQHF. For the CDR3, the DNA is TGTGCCAGTAGCCGGGACAGGGCTCAGCCCCAGCATTTT.